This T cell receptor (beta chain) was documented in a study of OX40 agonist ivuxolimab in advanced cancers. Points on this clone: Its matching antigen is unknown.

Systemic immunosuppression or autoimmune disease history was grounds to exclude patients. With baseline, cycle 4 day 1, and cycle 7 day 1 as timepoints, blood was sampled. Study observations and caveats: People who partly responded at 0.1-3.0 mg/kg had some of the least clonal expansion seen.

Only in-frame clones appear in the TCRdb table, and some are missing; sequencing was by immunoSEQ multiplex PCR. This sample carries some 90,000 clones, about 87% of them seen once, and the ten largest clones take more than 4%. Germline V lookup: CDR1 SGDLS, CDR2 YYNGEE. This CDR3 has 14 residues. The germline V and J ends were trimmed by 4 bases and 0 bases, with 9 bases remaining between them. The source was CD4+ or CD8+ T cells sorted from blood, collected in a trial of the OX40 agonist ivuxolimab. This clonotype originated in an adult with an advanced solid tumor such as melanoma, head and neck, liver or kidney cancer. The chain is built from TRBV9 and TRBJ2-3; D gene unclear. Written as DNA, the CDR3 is TGTGCCAGCAGCACCCTGACTAGCACAGATACGCAGTATTTT. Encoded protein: CASSTLTSTDTQYF.